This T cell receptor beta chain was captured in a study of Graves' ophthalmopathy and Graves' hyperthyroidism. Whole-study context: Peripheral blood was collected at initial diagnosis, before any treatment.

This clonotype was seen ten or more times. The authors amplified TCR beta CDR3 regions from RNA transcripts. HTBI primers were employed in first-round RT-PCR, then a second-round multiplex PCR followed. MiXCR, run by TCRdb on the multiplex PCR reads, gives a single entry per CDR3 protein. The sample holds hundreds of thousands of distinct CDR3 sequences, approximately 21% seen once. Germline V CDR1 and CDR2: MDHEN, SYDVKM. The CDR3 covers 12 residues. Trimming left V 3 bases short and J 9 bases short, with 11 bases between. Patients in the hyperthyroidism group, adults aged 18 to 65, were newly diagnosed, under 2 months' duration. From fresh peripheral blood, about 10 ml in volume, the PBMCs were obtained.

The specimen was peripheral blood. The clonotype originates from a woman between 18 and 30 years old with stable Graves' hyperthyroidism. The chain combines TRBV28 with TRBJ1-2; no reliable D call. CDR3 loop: CASSFDSPRYTF. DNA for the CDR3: TGTGCCAGCAGTTTCGACTCTCCCCGCTACACCTTC.